A selection of T cell receptor beta chains follows, all from one sample in a study of control samples from healthy donors and cancer patients. The protocol was immunoSEQ multiplex PCR, while the TCRdb copy is restricted to in-frame clones and leaves out a portion. The data show 90,000 or so clones, 85% seen once. Material for sequencing was blood. These receptors were collected from a man aged 25-45 years in good health. Both conserved end residues are part of each CDR3. Each record gives: clone size, D gene, V gene, J gene, CDR3 DNA, CDR3 protein. A D gene is named only where the DNA matches it firmly. Clone sizes are given selectively: once, few, many, or a class where the clone is expanded.

hyperexpanded,NA,TRBV6-5,TRBJ1-4,TGTGCCAGCAGTTACTCACCCATCGGGAAACTGTTTTTT,CASSYSPIGKLFF
NA,NA,TRBV15,TRBJ1-5,TGTGCCACCAGCATTACAGTATTCCATAGCAATCAGCCCCAGCATTTT,CATSITVFHSNQPQHF
NA,TRBD1,TRBV6-5,TRBJ1-1,TGTGCCAGCGTACAGGGGTGGTCTGAAGCTTTCTTT,CASVQGWSEAFF
NA,NA,TRBV7-9,TRBJ1-1,TGTGCCAGCAGCTTATTGGGGGACACTGAAGCTTTCTTT,CASSLLGDTEAFF
NA,NA,TRBV7-6,TRBJ1-3,TGTGCCAGCAGCTTAACAGGCACCTCTGGAAACACCATATATTTT,CASSLTGTSGNTIYF
NA,NA,TRBV30,TRBJ2-2,TGTGCCTGGAGCCGGCTTTTTATGCAGAATTATGGAACCGGGGAGCTGTTTTTT,CAWSRLFMQNYGTGELFF
NA,TRBD1,TRBV28,TRBJ1-1,TGTGCCAGCAGGACAGGGCTGGAGAACACTGAAGCTTTCTTT,CASRTGLENTEAFF
few,TRBD1,TRBV10-2,TRBJ1-1,TGCGCCAGCAGTGAGAGGGGGCCCGCTGAAGCTTTCTTT,CASSERGPAEAFF
NA,TRBD1,TRBV7-8,TRBJ2-7,TGTGCCAGCAGCCTAAGACAGGGAGCCTACGAGCAGTACTTC,CASSLRQGAYEQYF
NA,NA,TRBV6-5,TRBJ1-6,TGTGCCAGCAGTTACTCGACAGAGTATAATTCACCCCTCCACTTT,CASSYSTEYNSPLHF
NA,NA,TRBV24-1,TRBJ1-6,TGTGCCACCAGTGAGTTGACCGGGACGGTCAATTCACCCCTCCACTTT,CATSELTGTVNSPLHF
NA,TRBD1,TRBV7-9,TRBJ1-6,TGTGCCAGCAGCTCAACCGGGACAGGGTATTCACCCCTCCACTTT,CASSSTGTGYSPLHF
NA,NA,TRBV6-5,TRBJ2-7,TGTGCCAGCCTCGGACAGTCCTACGAGCAGTACTTC,CASLGQSYEQYF
few,NA,TRBV3-1/TRBV3-2,TRBJ2-1,TGTGCCAGCAGCCAAGAAACCCCGGGTAAAAATGAGCAGTTCTTC,CASSQETPGKNEQFF
NA,TRBD2,TRBV5-5,TRBJ2-5,TGTGCCAGCAGCTTGGTTGCGGGGGTAGAGACCCAGTACTTC,CASSLVAGVETQYF
NA,TRBD1,TRBV7-9,TRBJ2-7,TGTGCCAGCAGCTACAGGGGAACCTACGAGCAGTACTTC,CASSYRGTYEQYF
NA,NA,TRBV7-2,TRBJ2-3,TGTGCCAGCAGCTGGGACCCGAGGGCCCCCACAGATACGCAGTATTTT,CASSWDPRAPTDTQYF
NA,NA,TRBV4-2,TRBJ2-3,TGTGCCAGCAGCCAAGGCGGGCGCACAGATACGCAGTATTTT,CASSQGGRTDTQYF
NA,NA,TRBV10-2,TRBJ1-5,TGCGCCAGCAGTGGATGGGAAACCCAGCCCCAGCATTTT,CASSGWETQPQHF